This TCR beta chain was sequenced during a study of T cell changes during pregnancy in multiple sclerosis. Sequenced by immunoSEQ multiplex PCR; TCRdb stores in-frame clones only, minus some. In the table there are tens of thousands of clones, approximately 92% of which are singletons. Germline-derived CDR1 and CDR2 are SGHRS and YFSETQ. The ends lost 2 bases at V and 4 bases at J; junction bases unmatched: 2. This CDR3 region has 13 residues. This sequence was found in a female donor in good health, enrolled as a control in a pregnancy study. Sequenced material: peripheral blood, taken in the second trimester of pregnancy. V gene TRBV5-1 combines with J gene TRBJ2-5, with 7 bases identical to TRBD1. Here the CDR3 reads CASSLQGLETQYF. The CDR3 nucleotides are TGCGCCAGCAGCTTACAGGGGTTAGAGACCCAGTACTTC.